A single sample gave rise to the 12 T cell receptor beta chains below, sequenced in a study of tumor-infiltrating lymphocytes in primary liver carcinoma. RNA was extracted from whole blood without cell sorting, alongside germline DNA. cDNA specific to TCR beta was made from approximately 500 ng of total RNA, with a constant-region primer employed for priming. Three nested multiplex PCR rounds, a slightly modified ARM-PCR, produced the libraries for TCR beta. In the first two PCR rounds, TRBV1-TRBV30 forward primers were paired with a C-beta reverse primer, and each round lasted around 10 cycles. TCRdb reanalysed the multiplex PCR reads using MiXCR and keeps one entry per CDR3 protein. The sample consists of 150,000 to 200,000 distinct CDR3 sequences, about 60% of them appearing once. Source material: peripheral blood. The receptors shown here come from a man aged 40-49 years with primary liver carcinoma and hepatitis B virus infection.

A few counts support this clonotype. DNA for the CDR3: TGTGCCAGCAGTTTCGAGGACGGTCCCTACGAGCAGTACTTC. Encoded protein: CASSFEDGPYEQYF. The chain links TRBV12-3 or TRBV12-4 to TRBJ2-7, with no clear D. The CDR3 spans 14 residues. Trimming took 3 bases from V and 2 from J, leaving 11 bases between them.

This clonotype occurred a few times. A much bigger clone sits one base away, suggesting this may be a read error. This chain uses TRBV11-3 with TRBJ2-1; the match to TRBD1 covers 10 bases. Per the germline V gene, CDR1 is SGHNT and CDR2 is YENEEA. CDR3 length equals 15 residues. The CDR3 loop reads CTSSLRQGAWGEQFF. Here the CDR3 DNA reads TGTACCAGCAGCCTAAGACAGGGGGCTTGGGGTGAGCAGTTCTTC.

Details on this clonotype: One junction end disagrees with the germline gene, perhaps due to a read error. The rearrangement joins TRBV11-2 to TRBJ2-3; a possible D gene is TRBD2 (5 bases). The CDR3 consists of 14 residues. Germline CDR1 SGHAT, CDR2 FQNNGV. This chain's CDR3 is CVSSLDPGWSAQYF. In nucleotides, the CDR3 is TGTGTCAGCAGCTTAGATCCGGGGTGGAGTGCGCAGTATTTT.

This clonotype was recorded at least ten times. The J gene is TRBJ2-5, the V gene TRBV11-2, with 9 bases lining up with TRBD2. Per the germline V gene, CDR1 is SGHAT and CDR2 is FQNNGV. CDR3 size: 13 residues. The CDR3 DNA is TGTGCTTCGGCTAGCGGGGTCCGGGAGACCCAGTACTTC. It yields the protein CASASGVRETQYF.

This clonotype showed up just once. At one end, the junction sequence differs from germline, possibly due to a read error. V gene TRBV11-2 combines with J gene TRBJ2-3; D possibly uses TRBD1 or TRBD2 (5 bases each). The CDR3 has 12 residues. The germline V gene encodes CDR1 SGHAT and CDR2 FQNNGV. The CDR3 here is CASGDAPDTQYF. DNA for the CDR3: TGTGCGTCCGGGGACGCGCCAGACACGCAGTATTTT.

Many counts were recorded for this clonotype. The rearrangement uses TRBV11-2 and TRBJ2-7; D ambiguous. V was pared by 4 bases and J by 9 bases, with 19 bases between. There are 14 residues in the CDR3. Looked up from germline, CDR1 is SGHAT and CDR2 is FQNNGV. The CDR3 is CASSSVRSNGRQYF. CDR3 coding DNA: TGTGCCAGCAGCTCCGTCCGGAGCAACGGCAGGCAGTACTTC.

This clonotype has at least ten counts. The rearrangement joins TRBV11-2 to TRBJ1-6; D gene unclear. The CDR3 length is 17 residues. Deletions cut 0 bases from V and 3 bases from J, with 12 bases between. CDR1 SGHAT and CDR2 FQNNGV come from the germline V gene. The CDR3 spells CASSLEEGTSYNSPLHF. The CDR3, as DNA: TGTGCCAGCAGCTTAGAGGAGGGAACAAGCTATAATTCACCCCTCCACTTT.

The sample holds a few counts of this clonotype. This chain joins TRBV30 and TRBJ2-3; D call uncertain. Trimming took off 0 bases at V and 6 bases at J, with 7 bases between the two ends. Germline V lookup: CDR1 GTSNPN, CDR2 SVGIG (reference sequence). The CDR3 has 12 residues. The CDR3 is CAWSVSRDTQYF. Written as DNA, the CDR3 is TGTGCCTGGAGTGTATCCCGGGATACGCAGTATTTT.

To note about this clonotype: One end of the junction is discordant with germline, which a read error may explain. The chain is built from TRBV11-2 and TRBJ1-3; D unclear. There are 14 residues in the CDR3. The V gene's germline CDR1 is SGHAT and CDR2 FQNNGV. As DNA, the CDR3 is TGTGCCAGCAGTCCCTCGACAAGAGGAAACACCGTATATTTT. Its protein is CASSPSTRGNTVYF.

The gene calls are TRBV4-1 and TRBJ1-3; D is unresolved. The length of the CDR3 is 15 residues. The germline gives CDR1 MGHRA, CDR2 YSYEKL. V lost 0 bases, J lost 0 bases, and 6 bases lay in between. CDR3 DNA: TGCGCCAGCAGCCAAGATCTATACTCTGGAAACACCATATATTTT. It yields the protein CASSQDLYSGNTIYF.

This clonotype was seen a few times. The chain is built from TRBV7-9 and TRBJ2-6, with 9 bases fitting TRBD1. The CDR3 extends over 18 amino acids. The junction had 8 bases not matched to a gene; V was cut back by 4 bases and J by 1 base. CDR1 is SEHNR and CDR2 is FQNEAQ in the germline V gene (reference sequence). CDR3 region: CASSSRGQGSSGANVLTF. Here the CDR3 DNA reads TGTGCCAGCAGCTCCCGAGGACAGGGGTCGTCTGGGGCCAACGTCCTGACTTTC.

The rearrangement joins TRBV6-1 to TRBJ2-4; no clear D. V gave up 5 bases and J gave up 2 bases, with 10 bases separating them. The CDR3 totals 14 residues. The V gene's germline CDR1 is MNHNS and CDR2 SASEGT. CDR3 bases: TGTGCCAGCAGTAGGGTGGCTACCAAAAACATTCAGTACTTC. Residues: CASSRVATKNIQYF.